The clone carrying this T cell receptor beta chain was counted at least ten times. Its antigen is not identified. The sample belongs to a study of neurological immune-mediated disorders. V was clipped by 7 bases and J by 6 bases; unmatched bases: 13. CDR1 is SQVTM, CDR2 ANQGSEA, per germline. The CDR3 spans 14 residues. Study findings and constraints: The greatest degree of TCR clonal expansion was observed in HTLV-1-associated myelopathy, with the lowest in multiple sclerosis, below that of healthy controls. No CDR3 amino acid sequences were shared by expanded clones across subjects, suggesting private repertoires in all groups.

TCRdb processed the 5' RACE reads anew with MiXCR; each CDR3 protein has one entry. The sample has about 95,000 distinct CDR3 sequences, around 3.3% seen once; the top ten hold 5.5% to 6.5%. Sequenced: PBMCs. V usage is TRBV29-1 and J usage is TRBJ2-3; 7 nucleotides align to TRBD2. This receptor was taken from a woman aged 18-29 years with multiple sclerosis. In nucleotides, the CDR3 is TGCAGCGCCCGGGGGTTCGCGGGAGCGGATACGCAGTATTTT. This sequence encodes CSARGFAGADTQYF.